A selection of T cell receptor beta chains follows, all from one sample in a study of T cell repertoires in cytomegalovirus infection. TCRdb reprocessed the reads with MiXCR, giving one entry per CDR3 protein. The sample includes 480,000 or so distinct CDR3 sequences, approximately 11% of them seen just once. The material sequenced was PBMCs. The receptors derive from a human donor in good health (CMV status not recorded). Some clones in this sample may be carry-over from other donors' samples. Both conserved end residues are part of each CDR3. Fields, in order: J gene, V gene, D gene, CDR3 protein. The D gene is left open where the match is weak.

j_gene: TRBJ2-5
v_gene: TRBV9
d_gene: TRBD2
CDR3aa: CASSVGASGRETQYF

j_gene: TRBJ2-7
v_gene: TRBV28
d_gene: TRBD2
CDR3aa: CASSSYENIAGVVSYEQYF

j_gene: TRBJ2-3
v_gene: TRBV7-9
d_gene: NA
CDR3aa: CASSRGPEGDTQYF

j_gene: TRBJ2-1
v_gene: TRBV5-6
d_gene: TRBD2
CDR3aa: CASSPTPSGTYNEQFF

j_gene: TRBJ2-7
v_gene: TRBV9
d_gene: NA
CDR3aa: CASSVRDGFSYEQYF

j_gene: TRBJ2-5
v_gene: TRBV19
d_gene: NA
CDR3aa: CASSQGRGREQETQYF

j_gene: TRBJ2-5
v_gene: TRBV5-4
d_gene: TRBD2
CDR3aa: CASSPDRAGLAGDETQYF

j_gene: TRBJ1-2
v_gene: TRBV7-9
d_gene: NA
CDR3aa: CASSSTGSYGYTF

j_gene: TRBJ1-2
v_gene: TRBV19
d_gene: TRBD1
CDR3aa: CASGRQGGYGYTF

j_gene: TRBJ1-2
v_gene: TRBV12-3/TRBV12-4
d_gene: TRBD1
CDR3aa: CASSAHRGGDYGYTF

j_gene: TRBJ2-5
v_gene: TRBV2
d_gene: TRBD2
CDR3aa: CASSALTSGEETQYF

j_gene: TRBJ2-3
v_gene: TRBV2
d_gene: NA
CDR3aa: CASGQSHGATDTQYF

j_gene: TRBJ2-3
v_gene: TRBV27
d_gene: NA
CDR3aa: CASRKYSGTDTQYF

j_gene: TRBJ2-5
v_gene: TRBV20-1
d_gene: TRBD2
CDR3aa: CSARDLAEGETQYF

j_gene: TRBJ2-1
v_gene: TRBV20-1
d_gene: TRBD2
CDR3aa: CSARIALLAGGPGEQFF

j_gene: TRBJ2-7
v_gene: TRBV5-1
d_gene: NA
CDR3aa: CASSFSSDSLYEQYF

j_gene: TRBJ2-1
v_gene: TRBV6-5
d_gene: NA
CDR3aa: CASSSAQGMSNEQFF

j_gene: TRBJ1-2
v_gene: TRBV30
d_gene: NA
CDR3aa: CAWSDGSPGNGYTF

j_gene: TRBJ2-1
v_gene: TRBV7-2
d_gene: NA
CDR3aa: CASSPRGPHNNEQFF

j_gene: TRBJ1-1
v_gene: TRBV4-2
d_gene: NA
CDR3aa: CASSQEEVAGGAFF

j_gene: TRBJ2-1
v_gene: TRBV6-4
d_gene: NA
CDR3aa: CASRVNSGSYNEQFF

j_gene: TRBJ2-1
v_gene: TRBV20-1
d_gene: NA
CDR3aa: CSASYLMVAVLGEQFF

j_gene: TRBJ1-1
v_gene: TRBV7-9
d_gene: NA
CDR3aa: CASSSPRNTEAFF

j_gene: TRBJ1-5
v_gene: TRBV19
d_gene: TRBD1
CDR3aa: CATSSDREGLNQPQHF

j_gene: TRBJ1-4
v_gene: TRBV10-3
d_gene: NA
CDR3aa: CAVATSANEKLFF

j_gene: TRBJ2-6
v_gene: TRBV23-1
d_gene: TRBD1
CDR3aa: CASSPALPGQGASSYNVLTF

j_gene: TRBJ2-6
v_gene: TRBV7-3
d_gene: TRBD1
CDR3aa: CASSAGTGRANVLTF

j_gene: TRBJ2-7
v_gene: TRBV28
d_gene: TRBD2
CDR3aa: CASRSPSGSYEQYF

j_gene: TRBJ2-1
v_gene: TRBV18
d_gene: NA
CDR3aa: CASSPRTTSYNEQFF

j_gene: TRBJ1-2
v_gene: TRBV20-1
d_gene: NA
CDR3aa: CSARVADSPRWYGYTF

j_gene: TRBJ2-5
v_gene: TRBV7-9
d_gene: NA
CDR3aa: CASSSGTLQETQYF

j_gene: TRBJ2-2
v_gene: TRBV7-2
d_gene: TRBD2
CDR3aa: CASSLASGRAIGELFF

j_gene: TRBJ1-6
v_gene: TRBV5-6
d_gene: NA
CDR3aa: CASSLGAVNSPLHF

j_gene: TRBJ2-4
v_gene: TRBV7-9
d_gene: NA
CDR3aa: CASSGSLGPAVAKNIQYF

j_gene: TRBJ1-6
v_gene: TRBV6-6
d_gene: TRBD1
CDR3aa: CASSRTGGENSPLHF

j_gene: TRBJ1-2
v_gene: TRBV7-3
d_gene: NA
CDR3aa: CASSLGLSGGGYTF

j_gene: TRBJ2-5
v_gene: TRBV29-1
d_gene: NA
CDR3aa: CSVGPGLIGTQYF

j_gene: TRBJ2-3
v_gene: TRBV7-3
d_gene: NA
CDR3aa: CASSPRSSPDTQYF

j_gene: TRBJ2-2
v_gene: TRBV24-1
d_gene: TRBD2
CDR3aa: CATSDSGLAEAGELFF

j_gene: TRBJ2-7
v_gene: TRBV19
d_gene: TRBD1
CDR3aa: CATLGQGLYEQYF

j_gene: TRBJ1-6
v_gene: TRBV20-1
d_gene: TRBD1
CDR3aa: CSASDRANSPLHF

j_gene: TRBJ1-1
v_gene: TRBV12-3/TRBV12-4
d_gene: NA
CDR3aa: CASSWRRTSTEAFF

j_gene: TRBJ2-4
v_gene: TRBV7-9
d_gene: NA
CDR3aa: CASSPAGSHGSKNIQYF

j_gene: TRBJ2-3
v_gene: TRBV7-2
d_gene: NA
CDR3aa: CASSLSPLPNTQYF

j_gene: TRBJ2-3
v_gene: TRBV28
d_gene: NA
CDR3aa: CASSFEGGSTTDTQYF

j_gene: TRBJ1-1
v_gene: TRBV19
d_gene: NA
CDR3aa: CASRRELSMNTEAFF

j_gene: TRBJ1-2
v_gene: TRBV20-1
d_gene: NA
CDR3aa: CSAPVQGYGYTF

j_gene: TRBJ2-7
v_gene: TRBV7-3
d_gene: NA
CDR3aa: CASSLGSGTTYEQYF

j_gene: TRBJ2-1
v_gene: TRBV11-2
d_gene: NA
CDR3aa: CASSSVERRNEQFF

j_gene: TRBJ2-2
v_gene: TRBV7-8
d_gene: NA
CDR3aa: CASSYPAFAGELFF

j_gene: TRBJ1-4
v_gene: TRBV28
d_gene: NA
CDR3aa: CASSPPMATNEKLFF

j_gene: TRBJ2-5
v_gene: TRBV28
d_gene: NA
CDR3aa: CASSPSGIADGRETQYF

j_gene: TRBJ1-6
v_gene: TRBV12-3/TRBV12-4
d_gene: TRBD1
CDR3aa: CASSLPGTANSPLHF

j_gene: TRBJ2-2
v_gene: TRBV10-3
d_gene: TRBD1
CDR3aa: CAISGFPGTVRNTGELFF